The next 14 T cell receptor beta chains were all read from a single sample in a study of early T cells in non-severe SARS-CoV-2 infection. TCRdb ran MiXCR on the 5' RACE reads and lists one entry per CDR3 protein. The data hold some 50,000 distinct CDR3 sequences, with approximately 10% observed a single time. The sequencing sample was made of whole blood. The source is an adult who was a healthcare worker with PCR-confirmed SARS-CoV-2 infection or an uninfected control (not recorded which).

This clonotype was seen many times. The chain joins TRBV12-3 or TRBV12-4 to TRBJ1-2, with D perhaps TRBD1 (5 bases). The V gene lost 2 bases and the J gene lost 8 bases, with 15 bases spanning the gap. The CDR3 consists of 14 residues. This CDR3 reads CASSLSQGAWGYTF. DNA for the CDR3: TGTGCCAGCAGTTTAAGCCAGGGAGCATGGGGCTACACCTTC.

This clonotype was detected many times. The gene calls are TRBV3-1 and TRBJ2-5; tentative D call: TRBD1 (6 bases). Trimming stripped 5 bases from V and 1 base from J, with 14 bases between. The germline gives CDR1 LGHDT, CDR2 YNNKEL (reference sequence). This CDR3 contains 15 residues. This chain's CDR3 is CASSYIRGGQETQYF. CDR3 in DNA: TGTGCCAGCAGCTATATTCGAGGGGGCCAAGAGACCCAGTACTTC.

This clonotype occurred a few times. V gene TRBV27 combines with J gene TRBJ1-1, with 8 bases lining up with TRBD1. The CDR3 is 14 amino acids. CDR1 is MNHEY, CDR2 SMNVEV, per germline (reference sequence). The trim removed 5 bases at V and 5 bases at J, leaving 7 bases unmatched. CDR3 sequence: CASSLTGGLTEAFF. CDR3 coding DNA: TGTGCCAGCAGTCTTACAGGGGGTCTTACTGAAGCTTTCTTT.

This clonotype came up a few times. This chain connects TRBV7-8 to TRBJ2-4; 12 bases are shared with TRBD1. J lost 2 bases, V lost 10 bases, and 15 bases had no gene match. The germline gives CDR1 SGHVS, CDR2 FQNEAQ. The CDR3 is 18 amino acids. DNA for the CDR3: TGTGCCACCGCAAGCCCCGGGACAGGGGGCTTGACCAAAAACATTCAGTACTTC. Amino acids: CATASPGTGGLTKNIQYF.

There are many counts of this clonotype. The genes are TRBV3-1 and TRBJ2-1; D is unclear. The V and J ends lost 4 bases and 8 bases respectively, with 6 bases between them. The CDR3 runs 11 residues. Germline V gene sequence: CDR1 LGHDT, CDR2 YNNKEL (reference sequence). The CDR3 is CASSLEDEQFF. Written as DNA, the CDR3 is TGTGCCAGCAGCCTCGAGGATGAGCAGTTCTTC.

This clonotype has a count of ten or more. This chain uses TRBV7-2 with TRBJ2-3, with D hard to call. The CDR3 is made up of 13 amino acids. CDR1 and CDR2 from the germline V gene are SGHTA and FQGNSA. V lost 5 bases and J lost 2, with 8 bases in between. The CDR3 loop is CASSPYSTDTQYF. Written as DNA, the CDR3 is TGTGCCAGCAGCCCATACTCCACAGATACGCAGTATTTT.

This clonotype was picked up many times. As DNA, the CDR3 is TGTGCCAGCAGCCATGGGGACCCCAATGAGCAGTTCTTC. It codes for CASSHGDPNEQFF. This chain joins TRBV14 and TRBJ2-1; D possibly uses TRBD1 or TRBD2 (5 bases each). This CDR3 region has 13 residues. Looked up from germline, CDR1 is SGHDN and CDR2 is FVKESK. The germline V and J ends were trimmed by 3 bases and 6 bases, with 9 bases remaining between them.

V gene TRBV5-8 combines with J gene TRBJ2-7, with D unresolved. V dropped 1 base and J dropped 2 bases, with 10 bases sitting between them. The CDR3 consists of 14 residues. The V gene's germline CDR1 is SGHTS and CDR2 YDEGEE. CDR3 nucleotides: TGTGCCAGCAGCTTGAGACGGCCTCCCTACGAGCAGTACTTC. This gives the protein CASSLRRPPYEQYF.

This clonotype was observed at least ten times. The rearrangement links TRBV7-8 to TRBJ2-2, with D unresolved. This CDR3 spans 15 amino acids. Trimming removed 1 base at V and 4 bases at J, with 10 bases between. The germline V gene encodes CDR1 SGHVS and CDR2 FQNEAQ. The CDR3 loop is CASSLGTITTGELFF. For the CDR3, the DNA is TGTGCCAGCAGCTTAGGCACGATCACCACCGGGGAGCTGTTTTTT.

The V gene is TRBV7-9, the J gene TRBJ1-1; a possible D gene is TRBD1 (5 bases). CDR3 length: 14 residues. Germline loops: CDR1 SEHNR, CDR2 FQNEAQ (reference sequence). V was shortened by 4 bases and J by 1 base, with 10 bases between the two germline ends. The CDR3 loop reads CASSYPGQNTEAFF. CDR3 nucleotide sequence: TGTGCCAGCAGCTATCCAGGACAGAACACTGAAGCTTTCTTT.

This clonotype showed up many times. The V and J genes are TRBV20-1 and TRBJ2-5; 12 bases are shared with TRBD1. The CDR3 runs to 14 residues. The trim removed 6 bases at V and 5 bases at J, leaving 7 bases unmatched. Germline V gives CDR1 DFQATT, CDR2 SNEGSKA (reference sequence). The CDR3: CSALEGTGGETQYF. DNA for the CDR3: TGCAGTGCCTTAGAGGGGACAGGGGGCGAGACCCAGTACTTC.

This clonotype was found a few times. V is TRBV10-3 and J is TRBJ2-7; D possibly corresponds to TRBD1 (5 bases). Trimming took off 6 bases at V and 3 bases at J, with 9 bases between the two ends. The CDR3 runs to 12 residues. The germline V gene encodes CDR1 ENHRY and CDR2 SYGVKD. This CDR3 is CAIREDSYEQYF. The DNA of the CDR3 is TGTGCCATCAGGGAAGACAGCTACGAGCAGTACTTC.

This clonotype was observed many times. The chain couples TRBV10-3 to TRBJ1-2; 8 bases fit TRBD1. J lost 8 bases, V lost 5 bases, and 10 bases had no gene match. CDR1 ENHRY and CDR2 SYGVKD come from the germline V gene. CDR3 length: 14 residues. CDR3 region: CAISKTGTGQGYTF. In nucleotides, the CDR3 is TGTGCCATCAGTAAGACCGGGACAGGACAGGGCTACACCTTC.

The chain links TRBV7-2 to TRBJ1-3; 8 bases map to TRBD1. The CDR3 loop spans 15 amino acids. Germline trimming cut 6 bases from V and 2 bases from J; bases unmatched to any gene: 6. CDR1 is SGHTA and CDR2 is FQGNSA in the germline V gene. CDR3 nucleotide sequence: TGTGCCAGCAGTCTCCCGACAGGGGCTGGAAACACCATATATTTT. It is translated as CASSLPTGAGNTIYF.